Sequencing of this TCR beta chain was carried out in a study of beta chain features in type 1 diabetes. On the study more broadly: Over 85,000,000 sorted cells were examined across all samples.

The table lists this clone with a few counts. Every isolated RNA sample was fully reverse transcribed, so sequencing captured expressed TCRB transcripts. The method was immunoSEQ multiplex PCR; TCRdb's version includes in-frame clones alone and lacks a portion of them. Of roughly 300,000 clones in the sample, 11% to 15% were seen once. Between the trimmed V and J ends, which lost 2 bases and 5 bases, there was a span of 10 bases. The CDR3 is 15 amino acids. Germline loops: CDR1 SSHAT, CDR2 FNYEAQ (reference sequence). The source material was central memory CD4+ T cells from blood. The J gene is TRBJ1-6, the V gene TRBV7-7; D unresolved. The TCR originated in a young man in good health. The CDR3 is CASSLYGRDNSPLHF. CDR3 bases: TGTGCCAGCAGCTTATATGGGAGGGATAATTCACCCCTCCACTTT. Full variable domain (rest looked up from reference TRBV7-7 and TRBJ1-6): GAGVSQSPRYKVTKRGQDVTLRCDPISSHATLYWYQQALGQGPEFLTYFNYEAQPDKSGLPSDRFSAERPEGSISTLTIQRTEQRDSAMYRCASSLYGRDNSPLHFGNGTRLTVT.